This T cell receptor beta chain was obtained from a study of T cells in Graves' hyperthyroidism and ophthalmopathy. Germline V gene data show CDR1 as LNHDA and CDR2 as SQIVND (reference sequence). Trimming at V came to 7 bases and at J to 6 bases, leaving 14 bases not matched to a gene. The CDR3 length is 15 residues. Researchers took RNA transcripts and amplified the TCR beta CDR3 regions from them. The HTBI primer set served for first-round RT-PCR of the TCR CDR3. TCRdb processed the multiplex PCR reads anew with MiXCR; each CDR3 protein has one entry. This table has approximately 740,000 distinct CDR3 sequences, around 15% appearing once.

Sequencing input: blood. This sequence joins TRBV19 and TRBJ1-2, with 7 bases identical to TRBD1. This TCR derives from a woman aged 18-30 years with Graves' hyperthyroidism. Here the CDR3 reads CASNPAGTESDGYTF. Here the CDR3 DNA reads TGTGCCAGTAATCCTGCAGGGACAGAGTCGGATGGCTACACCTTC. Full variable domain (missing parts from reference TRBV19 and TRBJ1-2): DGGITQSPKYLFRKEGQNVTLSCEQNLNHDAMYWYRQDPGQGLRLIYYSQIVNDFQKGDIAEGYSVSREKKESFPLTVTSAQKNPTAFYLCASNPAGTESDGYTFGSGTRLTVV.